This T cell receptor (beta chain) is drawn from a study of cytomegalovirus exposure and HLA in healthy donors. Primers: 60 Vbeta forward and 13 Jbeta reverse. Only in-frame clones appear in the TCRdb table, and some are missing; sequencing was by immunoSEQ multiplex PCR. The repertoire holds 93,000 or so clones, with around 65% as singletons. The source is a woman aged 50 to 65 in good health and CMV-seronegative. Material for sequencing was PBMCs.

The CDR3 here is CASSLVAGGTYEQYF. CDR3 bases: TGTGCCAGCAGTTTAGTAGCGGGGGGAACCTACGAGCAGTACTTC. This chain links TRBV27 with TRBJ2-7; 10 positions match TRBD2. The junction had 3 bases not matched to a gene; V was cut back by 2 bases and J by 2 bases. Germline V lookup: CDR1 MNHEY, CDR2 SMNVEV (reference sequence). This CDR3 contains 15 residues.